This TCR beta chain derives from a study of beta chain features in type 1 diabetes. Findings and caveats of the study: TCRB CDR3s from Type 1 diabetes patients were moderately but significantly shorter in all four CD4+ subsets. Researchers reported that naive, central memory and Treg TCRB repertoires appeared more similar in patients than in healthy donors.

Sorting with CD45RO/CCR7/CD25/CD127/CD95/CD27 yielded naive, central memory, regulatory and stem-like memory CD4+ cells. A word on this clone: Its cognate antigen is unknown. Other DNA sequences in this sample translate to the same CDR3.

Isolated RNA was reverse transcribed in full, so expressed TCRB transcripts were sequenced. Around 3.57 million reads was the average for naive, central memory and regulatory T cell samples. Profiling relied on immunoSEQ multiplex PCR, and the TCRdb table lists in-frame clones only, not all of them. The data contain 130,000 to 150,000 clones, 8.5% to 12% of them singletons. This receptor was identified in a man aged 18 to 29 in good health. Input material: naive CD4+ T cells from blood.

CDR3 nucleotide sequence: TGTGCCAGCAGCTTAGCTGGGACAGGAGTTTCCTACGAGCAGTACTTC. It translates to CASSLAGTGVSYEQYF. The rearrangement uses TRBV7-2 and TRBJ2-7, with 8 bases identical to TRBD1. The CDR3 contains 16 residues. Germline V CDR1 and CDR2: SGHTA, FQGNSA. J lost 1 base, V lost 0 bases, and 5 bases had no gene match.